Presented here are 16 T cell receptor beta chains from one specimen sequenced in a study of blood T cell repertoires in COVID-19. The protocol was immunoSEQ multiplex PCR, while the TCRdb copy is restricted to in-frame clones and leaves out a portion. The sample holds 250,000 to 300,000 clones, 80% to 90% seen once. Sequencing was carried out using PBMCs or T cells enriched from blood (not recorded which). Every receptor here comes from a man aged 25-45 years with acute COVID-19.

The J gene is TRBJ1-2, the V gene TRBV14; possibly TRBD1 for D (5 bases). Germline CDR1 is SGHDN and CDR2 is FVKESK. V was pared by 2 bases and J by 8 bases, with 15 bases between. The CDR3 runs to 14 residues. In DNA, the CDR3 is TGTGCCAGCAGCCAATATCGTGGGGCAGAGGGCTACACCTTC. The encoded protein is CASSQYRGAEGYTF.

This chain joins TRBV28 and TRBJ2-7, with TRBD2 matching over 7 bases. Germline-derived CDR1 and CDR2 are MDHEN and SYDVKM. J was trimmed by 1 base and V by 6 bases; bases with no gene match: 6. CDR3 length: 14 residues. The CDR3 DNA sequence: TGTGCCAGCAGGACGGGAGGCCCATCCTACGAGCAGTACGTC. As protein: CASRTGGPSYEQYV.

V gene TRBV29-1 combines with J gene TRBJ1-3; D call uncertain. The CDR3 has 13 residues. Germline V gene sequence: CDR1 SQVTM, CDR2 ANQGSEA. V gave up 4 bases and J gave up 3 bases, with 10 bases separating them. For the CDR3, the DNA is TGCAGCGTTGCCCCAGGAGGTGGAAACACCATATATTTT. Translation gives CSVAPGGGNTIYF.

As DNA, the CDR3 is TGTGCCAGCAGTGAAGGTGCTAGCGATTACTACGAGCAGTACGTC. This translates into CASSEGASDYYEQYV. The gene calls are TRBV2 and TRBJ2-7; TRBD2 is a possible D gene (6 bases). V was clipped by 1 base and J by 3 bases, with 13 bases between them. CDR1 SNHLY and CDR2 FYNNEI come from the germline V gene. The CDR3 consists of 15 residues.

This clone was detected only once. J is TRBJ1-2 and V is TRBV6-1, with 7 bases aligning to TRBD1. With 3 bases clipped from V and 4 bases from J, the junction kept 8 bases outside the gene matches. The CDR3 consists of 15 residues. Per germline, CDR1 MNHNS and CDR2 SASEGT. CDR3: CASSDARDRSYGYTF. CDR3 coding DNA: TGTGCCAGCAGTGACGCCCGGGACAGAAGCTATGGCTACACCTTC.

The rearrangement joins TRBV29-1 to TRBJ2-1, with D hard to call. Germline CDR1 SQVTM, CDR2 ANQGSEA. The CDR3 is 12 amino acids. Trimming removed 3 bases from V and 6 bases from J, with 9 bases in between. The CDR3 nucleotides read TGCAGCGTTGAGAGCGTGCTCAATGAGCAGTTCTTC. Its translation is CSVESVLNEQFF.

The V call is TRBV6-1, the J call TRBJ1-2; D might be TRBD1 (5 bases). V shed 1 base and J shed 5 bases, with 5 bases lying between them. The CDR3 spans 12 residues. Germline CDR1 MNHNS, CDR2 SASEGT. CDR3 region: CASSEGTYGYTF. The CDR3 coding sequence is TGTGCCAGCAGTGAAGGGACATATGGCTACACCTTC.

This clone was seen only once. This chain links TRBV6-1 with TRBJ1-5; D perhaps matches TRBD1 (5 bases). V was pared by 0 bases and J by 3 bases, with 15 bases between. This CDR3 spans 17 amino acids. Germline CDR1 and CDR2: MNHNS and SASEGT. In nucleotides, the CDR3 is TGTGCCAGCAGTGAAGCCCCGGCCAGGGTCCACAATCAGCCCCAGCATTTT. Encoded protein: CASSEAPARVHNQPQHF.

This clone has a handful of counts. The chain links TRBV19 to TRBJ1-4; TRBD1 matches 9 bases. This CDR3 spans 15 amino acids. V was pared by 3 bases and J by 7 bases, with 6 bases of the junction left unmatched. CDR1 and CDR2 from the germline V gene are LNHDA and SQIVND (reference sequence). The CDR3 here is CASSMPGTGSEKLFF. CDR3 nucleotide sequence: TGTGCCAGTAGTATGCCTGGGACAGGGAGTGAAAAACTGTTTTTT.

This clone turned up a few times. The chain carries TRBV10-3 and TRBJ1-2; 8 bases map to TRBD1. Germline values: CDR1 ENHRY, CDR2 SYGVKD. Trimming cost V 5 bases and J 2 bases; bases outside gene matches: 4. The CDR3 totals 14 residues. The chain's CDR3 is CAISQTGENYGYTF. CDR3 in DNA: TGTGCCATCAGTCAGACAGGGGAGAACTATGGCTACACCTTC.

This clone was seen many times. V usage is TRBV27 and J usage is TRBJ1-2; D is uncertain. V was cut by 2 bases and J by 0 bases, with 7 bases left in between. The CDR3 length is 14 residues. Germline CDR1 MNHEY, CDR2 SMNVEV (reference sequence). The CDR3 sequence is CASSLVGSNYGYTF. The CDR3 DNA follows: TGTGCCAGCAGTTTAGTCGGGTCTAACTATGGCTACACCTTC.

V usage is TRBV30 and J usage is TRBJ1-4, with a weak D call TRBD1 (5 bases). Trimming took 0 bases from V and 7 from J, leaving 12 bases between them. The CDR3 loop spans 14 amino acids. CDR1 and CDR2 from the germline V gene are GTSNPN and SVGIG (reference sequence). CDR3 sequence: CAWSVGGSGEKLFF. In DNA, the CDR3 is TGTGCCTGGAGTGTCGGGGGATCGGGTGAAAAACTGTTTTTT.

This clone has a single count. This rearrangement joins TRBV7-9 to TRBJ2-1; 8 bases align to TRBD2. V shed 5 bases, J shed 6 bases, and the junction held 9 bases outside the gene matches. The length of the CDR3 is 15 residues. Germline CDR1 reads SEHNR; CDR2 reads FQNEAQ (reference sequence). The CDR3 is CASSAPGLEFNEQFF. DNA for the CDR3: TGTGCCAGCAGCGCACCGGGACTAGAGTTCAATGAGCAGTTCTTC.

The J gene is TRBJ1-6, the V gene TRBV6-5; no clear D. The germline V gene encodes CDR1 MNHEY and CDR2 SVGAGI. V lost 10 bases, J lost 6 bases, and 13 bases lay in between. This CDR3 has 13 residues. The CDR3 nucleotides read TGTGCCACCGGGGTGGAGGTTAATTCACCCCTCCACTTT. It translates to CATGVEVNSPLHF.

The chain joins TRBV5-1 to TRBJ2-2; D remains unclear. The CDR3 is made up of 14 amino acids. Per germline, CDR1 SGHRS and CDR2 YFSETQ. V was cut by 0 bases and J by 3 bases, with 6 bases left in between. CDR3 sequence: CASSLGLDTGELFF. In DNA form, the CDR3 reads TGCGCCAGCAGCTTGGGGCTAGACACCGGGGAGCTGTTTTTT.

The rearrangement links TRBV6-5 to TRBJ1-2; 10 bases map to TRBD1. The germline CDR1 and CDR2 sequences are MNHEY and SVGAGI. Trimming cost V 8 bases and J 2 bases; bases outside gene matches: 5. CDR3 length: 14 residues. DNA for the CDR3: TGTGCCAGCTCCAAGGGACAGGGGAACTATGGCTACACCTTC. Encoded protein: CASSKGQGNYGYTF.